The clone carrying this TCR beta chain showed up just a few times. Gene names denote mouse genes. Read sequence stops 1 residue before the CDR3 end, and the germline J gene provides the missing end. Stated time point: mouse harvest day 7 after allogeneic transplant. Each mouse received 10^7 T-cell-depleted marrow cells plus 10^6 splenic CD5+ T cells by tail vein. This CDR3 has 11 residues. V lost 6 bases and J lost 10; bases outside the gene matches: 5. CDR1 and CDR2 (germline): KGHPV, FQNQEV (reference sequence). The table came from immunoSEQ multiplex PCR; TCRdb's copy has only in-frame clones and leaves some out. The sample lists several thousand clones, roughly 45% occurring once. These data belong to a study of tissue T cells after allogeneic stem cell transplantation.

The rearrangement links TRBV26 to TRBJ1-1, with 7 nucleotides matching TRBD1. This TCR came from a female BALB/c mouse given C57BL/6 T cells with graft-versus-host disease after an allogeneic hematopoietic cell transplant. Source material: skin. CDR3 sequence: CASRQGRRVFF. The sequenced CDR3 bases are TGTGCCAGCAGACAGGGGAGGAGAGTCTTC.